This TCR beta chain is drawn from a study of T cell responses to AZD1222 COVID-19 vaccine. At the level of the study: Second-dose intervals near 4 or 12 weeks were combined.

Notes on the study in general: Donors were chiefly white British, with a greater number of females, and clonal diversity was perhaps underestimated. A rise in Spike-specific TCR breadth and depth followed two AZD1222 doses. The span of vaccine-associated CD4 TCRs extended across spike, with dominance at 160-218 and 743-854.

CDR1 and CDR2 (germline): ENHRY, SYGVKD. This CDR3 is 15 amino acids long. The ends were cut back, 1 base at V and 5 bases at J, with 9 bases in the middle. The protocol was immunoSEQ multiplex PCR, while the TCRdb copy is restricted to in-frame clones and leaves out a portion. There are about 94,000 clones in the sample; 70% to 90% occur only once, and about 14% lies in the top ten. To note about this clone: No antigen is known for it.

The genes are TRBV10-3 and TRBJ1-6; D is ambiguous. This sample comprised peripheral blood, obtained on day 0 of AZD1222 vaccination. The clonotype comes from an adult in good health. The CDR3 sequence is CAISEYSTNNSPLHF. In nucleotides, the CDR3 is TGTGCCATCAGTGAGTACAGCACCAATAATTCACCCCTCCACTTT.